Each of the 14 T cell receptor beta chains below was sequenced from the same sample in a study of immune evolution from preneoplasia to lung adenocarcinoma. Some clones are missing from TCRdb's copy, which holds only in-frame ones; the method was immunoSEQ multiplex PCR. This sample yields roughly 8,800 clones, of which roughly four fifths are seen a single time; about 2.9% belongs to the top ten. Material for sequencing was FFPE lung adenocarcinoma in situ tissue. The origin of the receptors is a person aged 70 to 85 with lung adenocarcinoma.

J is TRBJ2-2 and V is TRBV19; 8 bases fit TRBD1. The V segment lost 4 bases and the J segment 6 bases; nucleotides outside the gene matches: 4. This CDR3 has 14 amino acids. The germline gives CDR1 LNHDA, CDR2 SQIVND (reference sequence). DNA for the CDR3: TGTGCCAGTAGTACGACAGGGGTTGCCGGGGAGCTGTTTTTT. Its protein product is CASSTTGVAGELFF.

The chain recombines TRBV4-1 with TRBJ1-2; D remains unclear. The CDR3 has 13 amino acids. Trimming removed 0 bases at V and 10 bases at J, with 12 bases between. Germline assignment: CDR1 MGHRA and CDR2 YSYEKL. The CDR3 DNA reads TGCGCCAGCAGCCAAGAGCCTGGACGCGACTACACCTTC. It specifies CASSQEPGRDYTF.

The chain carries TRBV2 and TRBJ2-5, with D perhaps matching TRBD1 (5 bases). Germline assignment: CDR1 SNHLY and CDR2 FYNNEI. With 7 bases removed from V and 2 bases from J, the gap between germline ends came to 11 bases. The CDR3 loop spans 13 amino acids. CDR3 amino acids: CASKDDRQETQYF. The CDR3 DNA reads as TGTGCCAGCAAGGACGACAGACAAGAGACCCAGTACTTC.

The V gene is TRBV28, the J gene TRBJ1-2; the match to TRBD1 covers 7 bases. The CDR3 runs 12 residues. Looked up from germline, CDR1 is MDHEN and CDR2 is SYDVKM. With V trimmed by 6 bases and J by 8 bases, 6 bases remained unmatched. CDR3 coding DNA: TGTGCCAGCAGCAAAGACAGGGTCGGCTACACCTTC. Translating gives CASSKDRVGYTF.

This clone was counted between two and nine times. The V and J genes are TRBV16 and TRBJ1-2; D unresolved. Germline loops: CDR1 KGHSY, CDR2 FQNENV. The CDR3 length is 15 residues. V lost 0 bases and J 2 bases, leaving 10 bases between the germline ends. In nucleotides, the CDR3 is TGTGCCAGCAGCCAATCGATCGAAGGGAACTATGGCTACACCTTC. This codes for CASSQSIEGNYGYTF.

The chain employs TRBV28 and TRBJ1-5, with D unclear. Trimming pared 9 bases from V and 2 bases from J, leaving 14 bases between. Germline assignment: CDR1 MDHEN and CDR2 SYDVKM. The CDR3 sequence is 14 residues long. The CDR3 region is CASKTVLGNQPQHF. The CDR3 coding sequence is TGTGCCAGTAAGACGGTCTTAGGCAATCAGCCCCAGCATTTT.

The rearrangement links TRBV2 to TRBJ2-2; D not certain. Germline-derived CDR1 and CDR2 are SNHLY and FYNNEI. There are 14 residues in the CDR3. The ends were cut back, 5 bases at V and 5 bases at J, with 12 bases in the middle. This chain's CDR3 is CASSFRTRTGELFF. DNA of the CDR3: TGTGCCAGCAGTTTCCGGACCCGGACCGGGGAGCTGTTTTTT.

This clone has only a few counts. CDR3 protein: CASLTGSDSYEQYF. The CDR3 region has the DNA TGTGCCAGCCTCACAGGGAGTGACTCCTACGAGCAGTACTTC. The chain employs TRBV18 and TRBJ2-7; D possibly corresponds to TRBD1 (6 bases). Trimming stripped 8 bases from V and 0 bases from J, with 14 bases between. The CDR3 contains 14 residues. CDR1 is KGHSH and CDR2 is LQKENI in the germline V gene.

The CDR3 DNA reads TGTGCCAGCAGACGGGGGACAGGCAATGAAAAACTGTTTTTT. This codes for CASRRGTGNEKLFF. This chain uses TRBV6-5 with TRBJ1-4; TRBD1 aligns across 8 bases. J lost 5 bases, V lost 6 bases, and 5 bases had no gene match. This CDR3 contains 14 residues. Germline V gene data show CDR1 as MNHEY and CDR2 as SVGAGI.

The J gene is TRBJ2-7, the V gene TRBV5-1; 7 bases fit TRBD2. The germline V gene encodes CDR1 SGHRS and CDR2 YFSETQ. With V trimmed by 4 bases and J by 5 bases, 12 bases remained unmatched. The CDR3 runs 15 residues. CDR3 loop: CASSVTGEGLHEQYF. For the CDR3, the DNA is TGCGCCAGCAGCGTGACGGGGGAGGGCCTCCACGAGCAGTACTTC.

The chain carries TRBV30 and TRBJ1-5; D gene unclear. Per germline, CDR1 GTSNPN and CDR2 SVGIG (reference sequence). The V and J ends lost 2 bases and 1 base respectively, with 3 bases between them. The CDR3 spans 12 residues. This chain's CDR3 is CAWSPSNQPQHF. CDR3 nucleotide sequence: TGTGCCTGGAGTCCGAGCAATCAGCCCCAGCATTTT.

V usage is TRBV5-1 and J usage is TRBJ2-2, with D tentatively TRBD1 or TRBD2 (6 bases each). This CDR3 has 15 amino acids. Germline lookup yields CDR1 SGHRS and CDR2 YFSETQ. V lost 3 bases and J 4 bases, leaving 13 bases between the germline ends. Here the CDR3 DNA reads TGCGCCAGCAGCTCCGGGGGCGCAGGCACCGGGGAGCTGTTTTTT. Amino acids: CASSSGGAGTGELFF.

For the CDR3, the DNA is TGTGCCAGCAGCCCCCAAGGCCAGTTCTACGAGCAGTACTTC. Amino acids: CASSPQGQFYEQYF. The rearrangement links TRBV7-9 to TRBJ2-7; D gene uncertain. This CDR3 has 14 amino acids. The V gene's germline CDR1 is SEHNR and CDR2 FQNEAQ (reference sequence). Trimming left V 5 bases short and J 3 bases short, with 14 bases between.

The genes are TRBV28 and TRBJ1-2; D possibly corresponds to TRBD1 (6 bases). Germline loops: CDR1 MDHEN, CDR2 SYDVKM. The CDR3 consists of 15 residues. Trimming cost V 7 bases and J 3 bases, with 18 bases left between them. In DNA form, the CDR3 reads TGTGCCAGCACCCCGACAGGTGGGGAGGACTATGGCTACACCTTC. Protein: CASTPTGGEDYGYTF.